These 11 T cell receptor beta chains were all obtained from the same sample, sequenced in a study of blood T cell repertoires in COVID-19. TCRdb's table, derived via immunoSEQ multiplex PCR, lists solely in-frame clones and lacks some. Of around 180,000 clones in the sample, 89% were seen once. The sample comprised PBMCs or T cells enriched from blood (not recorded which). These TCRs come from a woman in her 40s with acute COVID-19.

The chain employs TRBV6-5 and TRBJ2-2; 8 bases are shared with TRBD2. This CDR3 region has 15 residues. V dropped 11 bases and J dropped 3; count of bases not matched to a gene: 11. Germline V gene sequence: CDR1 MNHEY, CDR2 SVGAGI. CDR3 in amino acids: CAASRGGPDTGELFF. The CDR3 bases are TGTGCCGCATCCCGGGGGGGGCCCGACACCGGGGAGCTGTTTTTT.

V usage is TRBV5-4 and J usage is TRBJ2-5; a possible D gene is TRBD1 (6 bases). V was shortened by 4 bases and J by 7 bases, with 14 bases between the two germline ends. Germline loops: CDR1 SGHNT, CDR2 YYREEE (reference sequence). The CDR3 covers 13 residues. CDR3 nucleotide sequence: TGTGCCAGCAGCCCCAAGGGGGTTGGGACCCAGTACTTC. As protein: CASSPKGVGTQYF.

The CDR3 here is CASSIETSLGDNGVGQQYF. Here the CDR3 DNA reads TGTGCCAGTAGTATAGAAACCAGTTTAGGGGACAACGGCGTTGGGCAGCAGTACTTC. The V gene is TRBV19, the J gene TRBJ2-7; TRBD1 might be the D (6 bases). V lost 0 bases to trimming and J lost 8 bases, with 29 bases between them. From germline, CDR1 is LNHDA and CDR2 SQIVND (reference sequence). This CDR3 comprises 19 residues.

The chain carries TRBV18 and TRBJ2-3; 7 bases are shared with TRBD2. CDR3 length equals 13 residues. CDR1 and CDR2 (germline): KGHSH, LQKENI. V dropped 7 bases and J dropped 5; count of bases not matched to a gene: 6. CDR3 nucleotide sequence: TGTGCCAGCTTGGGGCGGGAGAGAGATACGCAGTATTTT. Translating it yields CASLGRERDTQYF.

This chain uses TRBV7-3 with TRBJ2-2; D uncertain. V was shortened by 5 bases and J by 0 bases, with 10 bases between the two germline ends. This CDR3 comprises 15 residues. Looked up from germline, CDR1 is SGHTA and CDR2 is FQGTGA. In DNA form, the CDR3 reads TGTGCCAGCAGCCCTGGCGGTACGAACACCGGGGAGCTGTTTTTT. It codes for CASSPGGTNTGELFF.

Concerning this clone: This sample also contains other DNA sequences that code for the same CDR3. This rearrangement joins TRBV5-1 to TRBJ2-1, with 13 positions matching TRBD2. CDR1 is SGHRS, CDR2 YFSETQ, per germline. CDR3 length: 15 residues. Trimming removed 4 bases from V and 7 bases from J; junction bases left unmatched: 5. CDR3: CASSPTSGGSNEQFF. DNA for the CDR3: TGCGCCAGCAGCCCGACTAGCGGGGGGTCGAATGAGCAGTTCTTC.

The rearrangement joins TRBV6-2 or TRBV6-3 to TRBJ2-7; TRBD2 agrees at 12 bases. The CDR3 has 16 residues. Per the germline V gene, CDR1 is MNHEY and CDR2 is SVGEGT. The J segment lost 3 bases and the V segment lost 2 bases, leaving 5 bases of the junction unmatched. The CDR3 here is CASSYELAGGSYEQYF. CDR3 nucleotide sequence: TGTGCCAGCAGTTACGAACTAGCGGGGGGAAGCTACGAGCAGTACTTC.

The rearrangement uses TRBV7-7 and TRBJ2-5; D tentatively reads TRBD1 or TRBD2 (6 bases each). The CDR3 loop spans 15 amino acids. Deletions cut 6 bases from V and 5 bases from J, with 19 bases between. Germline CDR1 and CDR2: SSHAT and FNYEAQ (reference sequence). This CDR3 is CASSLQGGVGETQYF. In DNA, the CDR3 is TGTGCCAGCAGTTTACAGGGCGGGGTAGGCGAGACCCAGTACTTC.

This sequence joins TRBV4-1 and TRBJ1-1; D remains ambiguous. Germline V lookup: CDR1 MGHRA, CDR2 YSYEKL. The CDR3 covers 14 residues. The germline V and J ends were trimmed by 0 bases and 3 bases, with 8 bases remaining between them. CDR3 in amino acids: CASSQDKTDTEAFF. The DNA for the CDR3 is TGCGCCAGCAGCCAAGATAAAACGGACACTGAAGCTTTCTTT.

This chain links TRBV5-4 with TRBJ2-4; TRBD2 agrees at 7 bases. Trimming cost V 4 bases and J 6 bases; bases outside gene matches: 10. Germline V lookup: CDR1 SGHNT, CDR2 YYREEE (reference sequence). The CDR3 sequence is 15 residues long. The DNA for the CDR3 is TGTGCCAGCAGCAGGGCTGGAACGGGAGGAAACATTCAGTACTTC. This codes for CASSRAGTGGNIQYF.

The chain carries TRBV21-1 and TRBJ2-7; the D call of TRBD2 is as the table states it, not checked on the DNA. TRBV21-1 is a documented pseudogene. The CDR3 consists of 18 residues. CDR3 DNA: TGTGCCAGCAGCAAAGTTACCTTGAGCGAGACCGTCTCCTACGAGCAGTACTTC. Residues: CASSKVTLSETVSYEQYF.